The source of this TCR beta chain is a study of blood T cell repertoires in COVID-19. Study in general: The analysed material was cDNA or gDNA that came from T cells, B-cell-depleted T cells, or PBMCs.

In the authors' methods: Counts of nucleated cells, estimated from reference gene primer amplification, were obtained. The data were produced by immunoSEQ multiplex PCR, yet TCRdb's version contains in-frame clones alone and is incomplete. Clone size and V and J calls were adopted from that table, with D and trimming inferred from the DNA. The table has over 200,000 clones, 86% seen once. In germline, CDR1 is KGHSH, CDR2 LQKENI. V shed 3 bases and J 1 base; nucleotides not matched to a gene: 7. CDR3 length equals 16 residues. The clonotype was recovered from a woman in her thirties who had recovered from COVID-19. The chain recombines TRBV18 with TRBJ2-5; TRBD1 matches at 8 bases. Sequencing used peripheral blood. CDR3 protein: CASSPSGQVTQETQYF. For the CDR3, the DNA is TGTGCCAGCTCACCCTCGGGACAGGTAACCCAAGAGACCCAGTACTTC.